This T cell receptor (beta chain) was recovered during a study of radiotherapy plus CTLA-4 blockade in lung cancer. As for the study in general: Of the patients, about 18% showed objective responses and approximately 34% attained disease control.

The CDR3 is made up of 12 amino acids. The germline CDR1 and CDR2 sequences are SGHRS and YFSETQ. Trimming stripped 4 bases from V and 10 bases from J, with 13 bases between. Libraries were prepared by immunoSEQ multiplex PCR; TCRdb keeps only in-frame clonotypes and omits some of them. The table lists about 48,000 clones, 65% to 90% of them singletons. This clone occurred once. The clonotype originates from a human donor with non-small cell lung cancer that progressed on radiotherapy plus ipilimumab. Some clones in this sample may be carry-over from other donors' samples. The specimen was peripheral blood, collected from a patient treated with radiotherapy plus ipilimumab. The V gene is TRBV5-1, the J gene TRBJ2-3; TRBD2 is a possible D gene (5 bases). Here the CDR3 reads CASSPERASQYF. In nucleotides, the CDR3 is TGCGCCAGCAGCCCGGAGAGGGCCTCGCAGTATTTT.